This T cell receptor (beta chain) originates from a study of siplizumab effects on memory and regulatory T cells. The CDR3 contains 10 residues. The germline V and J ends were trimmed by 10 bases and 2 bases, with 5 bases remaining between them. Germline V CDR1 and CDR2: MNHEY, SVGAGI. The sample holds a few counts of this clone. Using immunoSEQ multiplex PCR, the repertoire was profiled, and TCRdb retains in-frame clones only, with some absent. The sample yields 60,000 to 80,000 clones, roughly 80% seen once. Specimen: memory CD4+ T cells sorted from blood. V is TRBV6-5 and J is TRBJ1-1; D gene unclear. This clonotype was sampled from a human donor in good health. The CDR3 protein is CATPNTEAFF. Here the CDR3 DNA reads TGTGCCACTCCTAACACTGAAGCTTTCTTT.